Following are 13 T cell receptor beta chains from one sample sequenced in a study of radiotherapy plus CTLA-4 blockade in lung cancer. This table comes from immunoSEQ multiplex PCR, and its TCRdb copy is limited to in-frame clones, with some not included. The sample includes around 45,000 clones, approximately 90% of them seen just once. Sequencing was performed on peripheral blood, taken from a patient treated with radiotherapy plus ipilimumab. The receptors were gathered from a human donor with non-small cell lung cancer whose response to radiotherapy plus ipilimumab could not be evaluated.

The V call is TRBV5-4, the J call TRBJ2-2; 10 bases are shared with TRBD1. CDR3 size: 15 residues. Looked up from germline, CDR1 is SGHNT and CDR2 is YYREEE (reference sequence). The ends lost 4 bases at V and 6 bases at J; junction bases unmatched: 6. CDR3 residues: CASSTRQGAPGELFF. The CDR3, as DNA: TGTGCCAGCAGCACCAGACAGGGGGCCCCCGGGGAGCTGTTTTTT.

CDR3 in amino acids: CASSLADGDLLWQETQYF. In DNA form, the CDR3 reads TGTGCCAGCAGCTTAGCCGACGGTGATCTACTATGGCAGGAGACCCAGTACTTC. The rearrangement joins TRBV7-9 to TRBJ2-5; D call uncertain. Germline V gene data show CDR1 as SEHNR and CDR2 as FQNEAQ (reference sequence). The CDR3 length is 18 residues. V was pared by 0 bases and J by 5 bases, with 22 bases between.

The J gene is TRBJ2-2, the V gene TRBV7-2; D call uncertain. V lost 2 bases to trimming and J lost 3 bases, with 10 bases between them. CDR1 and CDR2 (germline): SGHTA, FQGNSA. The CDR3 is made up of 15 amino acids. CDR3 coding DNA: TGTGCCAGCAGCTTATCTCCCGCGCACACCGGGGAGCTGTTTTTT. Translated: CASSLSPAHTGELFF.

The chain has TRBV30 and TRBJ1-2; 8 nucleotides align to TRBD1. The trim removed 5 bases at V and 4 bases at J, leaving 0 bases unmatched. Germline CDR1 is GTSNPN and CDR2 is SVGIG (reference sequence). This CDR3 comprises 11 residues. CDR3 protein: CAWGTGYGYTF. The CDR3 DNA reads TGTGCCTGGGGGACAGGCTATGGCTACACCTTC.

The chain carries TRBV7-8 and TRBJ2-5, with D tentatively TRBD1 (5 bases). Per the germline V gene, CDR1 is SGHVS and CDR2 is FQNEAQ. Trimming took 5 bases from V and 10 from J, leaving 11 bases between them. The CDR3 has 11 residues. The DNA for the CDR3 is TGTGCCAGCAGCCAACAGGAAAACCAGTACTTC. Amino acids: CASSQQENQYF.

The CDR3 sequence: CASSQDRGGYTF. The CDR3, as DNA: TGCGCCAGCAGCCAAGATAGAGGGGGCTACACCTTC. The chain has TRBV4-3 and TRBJ1-2; D uncertain. The CDR3 consists of 12 residues. The germline CDR1 and CDR2 sequences are LGHNA and YSLEER. The germline V and J ends were trimmed by 0 bases and 8 bases, with 7 bases remaining between them.

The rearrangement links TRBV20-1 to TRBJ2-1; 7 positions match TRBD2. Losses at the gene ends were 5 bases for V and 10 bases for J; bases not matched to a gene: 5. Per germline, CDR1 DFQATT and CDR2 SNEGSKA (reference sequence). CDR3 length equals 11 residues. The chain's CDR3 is CSAPRDYEQFF. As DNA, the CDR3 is TGCAGTGCTCCTCGGGACTACGAGCAGTTCTTC.

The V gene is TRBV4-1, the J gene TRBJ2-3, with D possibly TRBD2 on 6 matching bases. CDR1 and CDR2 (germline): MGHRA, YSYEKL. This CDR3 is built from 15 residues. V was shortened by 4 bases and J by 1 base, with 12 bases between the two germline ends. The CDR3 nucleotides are TGCGCCAGCAGCCTTCTGGAGCGGGGCACAGATACGCAGTATTTT. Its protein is CASSLLERGTDTQYF.

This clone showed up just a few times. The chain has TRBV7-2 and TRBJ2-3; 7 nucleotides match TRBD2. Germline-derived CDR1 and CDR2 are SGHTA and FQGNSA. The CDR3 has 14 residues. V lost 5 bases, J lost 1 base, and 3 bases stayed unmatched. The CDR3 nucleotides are TGTGCCAGCAGCGGGGACTATCGCACAGATACGCAGTATTTT. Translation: CASSGDYRTDTQYF.

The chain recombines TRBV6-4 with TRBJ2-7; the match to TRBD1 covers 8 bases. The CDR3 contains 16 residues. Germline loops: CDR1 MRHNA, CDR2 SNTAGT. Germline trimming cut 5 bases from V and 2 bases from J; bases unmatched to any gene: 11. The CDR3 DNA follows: TGTGCCAGCAGTATACTCCGGGACAGGCTCACCTACGAGCAGTACTTC. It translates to CASSILRDRLTYEQYF.

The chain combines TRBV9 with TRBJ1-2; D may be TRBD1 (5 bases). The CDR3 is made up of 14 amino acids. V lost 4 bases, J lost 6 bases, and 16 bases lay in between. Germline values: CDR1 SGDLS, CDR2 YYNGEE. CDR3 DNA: TGTGCCAGCAGCAGTAGTGGGAGGGGCGATGGCTACACCTTC. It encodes CASSSSGRGDGYTF. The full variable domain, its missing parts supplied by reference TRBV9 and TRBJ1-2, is DSGVTQTPKHLITATGQRVTLRCSPRSGDLSVYWYQQSLDQGLQFLIQYYNGEERAKGNILERFSAQQFPDLHSELNLSSLELGDSALYFCASSSSGRGDGYTFGSGTRLTVV.

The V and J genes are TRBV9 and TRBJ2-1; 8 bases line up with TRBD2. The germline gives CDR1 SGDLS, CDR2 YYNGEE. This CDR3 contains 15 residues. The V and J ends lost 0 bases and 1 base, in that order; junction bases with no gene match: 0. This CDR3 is CASSVAGGSYNEQFF. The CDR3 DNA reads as TGTGCCAGCAGCGTAGCGGGGGGGTCCTACAATGAGCAGTTCTTC.

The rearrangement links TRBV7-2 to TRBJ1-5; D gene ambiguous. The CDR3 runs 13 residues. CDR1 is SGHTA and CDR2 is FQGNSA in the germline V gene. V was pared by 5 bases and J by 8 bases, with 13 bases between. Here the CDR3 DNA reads TGTGCCAGCAGCCCGGGGAGAAGGGAGCCCCAGCATTTT. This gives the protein CASSPGRREPQHF. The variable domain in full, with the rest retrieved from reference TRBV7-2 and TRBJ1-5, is GAGVSQSPSNKVTEKGKDVELRCDPISGHTALYWYRQSLGQGLEFLIYFQGNSAPDKSGLPSDRFSAERTGGSVSTLTIQRTQQEDSAVYLCASSPGRREPQHFGDGTRLSIL.